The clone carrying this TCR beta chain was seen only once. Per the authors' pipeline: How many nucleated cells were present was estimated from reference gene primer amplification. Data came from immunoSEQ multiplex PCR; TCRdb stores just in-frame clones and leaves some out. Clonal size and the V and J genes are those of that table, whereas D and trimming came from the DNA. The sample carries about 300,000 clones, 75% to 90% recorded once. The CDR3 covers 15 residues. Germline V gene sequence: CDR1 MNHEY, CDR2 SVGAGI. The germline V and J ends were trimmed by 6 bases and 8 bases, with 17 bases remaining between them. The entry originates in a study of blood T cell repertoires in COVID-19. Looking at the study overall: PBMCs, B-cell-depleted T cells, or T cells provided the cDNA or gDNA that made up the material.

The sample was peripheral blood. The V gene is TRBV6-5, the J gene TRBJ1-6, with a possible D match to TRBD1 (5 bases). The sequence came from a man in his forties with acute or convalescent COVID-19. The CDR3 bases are TGTGCCAGCAGCCGTTTATTCTCGGGGGATTCACCCCTCCACTTT. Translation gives CASSRLFSGDSPLHF.